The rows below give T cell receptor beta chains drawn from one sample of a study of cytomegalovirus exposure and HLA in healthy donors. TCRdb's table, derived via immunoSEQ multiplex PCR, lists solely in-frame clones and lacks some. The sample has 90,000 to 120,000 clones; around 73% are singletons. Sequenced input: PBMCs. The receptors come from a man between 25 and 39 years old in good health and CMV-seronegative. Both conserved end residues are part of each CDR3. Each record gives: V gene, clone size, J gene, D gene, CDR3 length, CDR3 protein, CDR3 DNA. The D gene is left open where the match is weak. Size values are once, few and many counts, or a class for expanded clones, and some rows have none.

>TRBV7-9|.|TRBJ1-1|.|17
CASSLVPDSGLYTEAFF
TGTGCCAGCAGCTTAGTGCCGGACAGCGGCCTGTACACTGAAGCTTTCTTT
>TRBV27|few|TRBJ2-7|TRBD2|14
CASSGTSGSYEQYF
TGTGCCAGCAGCGGGACTAGCGGATCCTACGAGCAGTACTTC
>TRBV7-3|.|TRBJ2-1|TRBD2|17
CASSSLSGVSSYNEQFF
TGTGCCAGCAGTTCCCTTAGCGGGGTGAGCTCCTACAATGAGCAGTTCTTC
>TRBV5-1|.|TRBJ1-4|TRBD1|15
CASSSDGQEHEKLFF
TGCGCCAGCAGCTCGGATGGACAGGAACATGAAAAACTGTTTTTT
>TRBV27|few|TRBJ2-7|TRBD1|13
CASSRTGPYEQYF
TGTGCCAGCAGCAGGACAGGCCCCTACGAGCAGTACTTC
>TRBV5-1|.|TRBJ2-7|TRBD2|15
CASSLGTSGSHEQYF
TGCGCCAGCAGCTTGGGGACTAGCGGGAGCCACGAGCAGTACTTC
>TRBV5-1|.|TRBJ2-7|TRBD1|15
CASSYGQGNSYEQYF
TGCGCCAGCAGCTATGGACAGGGCAACTCCTACGAGCAGTACTTC
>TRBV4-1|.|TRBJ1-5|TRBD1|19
CASSQDHPGQGAGNQPQHF
TGCGCCAGCAGCCAAGATCACCCTGGACAGGGGGCTGGGAATCAGCCCCAGCATTTT
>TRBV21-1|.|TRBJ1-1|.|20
CASSTTGQWGDTHMNTEAFF
TGTGCCAGCAGCACAACGGGACAGTGGGGAGATACACACATGAACACTGAAGCTTTCTTT
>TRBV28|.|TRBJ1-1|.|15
CASSFLGTTNTEAFF
TGTGCCAGCAGTTTCCTCGGGACAACGAACACTGAAGCTTTCTTT
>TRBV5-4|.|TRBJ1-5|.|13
CASSLQGGEPQHF
TGTGCCAGCAGCTTGCAGGGAGGGGAGCCCCAGCATTTT
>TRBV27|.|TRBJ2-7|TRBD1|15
CASSSLMGQGYEQYF
TGTGCCAGCAGTTCCTTAATGGGACAGGGGTACGAGCAGTACTTC
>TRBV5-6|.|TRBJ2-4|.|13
CASSPAGVYIQYF
TGTGCCAGCAGTCCTGCCGGGGTGTACATTCAGTACTTC
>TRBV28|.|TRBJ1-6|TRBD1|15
CASRTGGTDNSPLHF
TGTGCCAGCCGGACAGGGGGCACGGATAATTCACCCCTCCACTTT
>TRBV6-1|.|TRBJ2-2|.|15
CASSLGRATTGELFF
TGTGCCAGCAGCCTAGGGAGAGCCACAACCGGGGAGCTGTTTTTT
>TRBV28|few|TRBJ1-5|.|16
CASSSFSRTTHQPQHF
TGTGCCAGCAGTTCTTTTAGTAGGACAACCCATCAGCCCCAGCATTTT
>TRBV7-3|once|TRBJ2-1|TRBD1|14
CASSPRQGAGEQFF
TGTGCCAGCAGCCCGAGACAGGGGGCGGGTGAGCAGTTCTTC
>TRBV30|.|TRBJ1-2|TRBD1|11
CAGDRGYGYTF
TGTGCCGGTGACAGGGGGTATGGCTACACCTTC
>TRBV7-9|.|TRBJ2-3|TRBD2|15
CASSRRDYRTDTQYF
TGTGCCAGCAGCCGCCGGGACTACAGAACAGATACGCAGTATTTT
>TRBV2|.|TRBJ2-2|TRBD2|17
CASRWTPTSGRTGELFF
TGTGCCAGCAGATGGACCCCGACTAGCGGGAGAACCGGGGAGCTGTTTTTT
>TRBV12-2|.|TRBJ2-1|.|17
CASRSDIGGVERSEQFF
TGTGCAAGTCGCTCGGACATCGGGGGAGTTGAGCGTAGTGAGCAGTTCTTC
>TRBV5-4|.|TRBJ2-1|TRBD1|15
CASSTGQGSVNEQFF
TGTGCCAGCAGCACGGGACAGGGGTCGGTCAATGAGCAGTTCTTC
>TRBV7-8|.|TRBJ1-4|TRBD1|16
CASSLLSGTGFEKLFF
TGTGCCAGCAGCTTATTGTCCGGGACAGGGTTTGAAAAACTGTTTTTT
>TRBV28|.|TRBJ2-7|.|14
CASSFLDSYYEQYF
TGTGCCAGCAGTTTTTTGGACTCATATTACGAGCAGTACTTC
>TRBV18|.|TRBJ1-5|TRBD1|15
CASSTRTGGDQPQHF
TGTGCCAGCTCAACAAGGACAGGGGGCGATCAGCCCCAGCATTTT
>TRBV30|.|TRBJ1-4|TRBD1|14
CAWDPGQGSEKLFF
TGTGCCTGGGACCCGGGACAGGGAAGTGAAAAACTGTTTTTT
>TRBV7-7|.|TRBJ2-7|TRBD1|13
CASSQDRVHEQYF
TGTGCCAGCAGCCAGGACAGGGTCCACGAGCAGTACTTC
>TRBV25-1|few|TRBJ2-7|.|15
CASSGGEDRKYEQYF
TGTGCCAGCAGTGGGGGGGAGGACAGGAAATACGAGCAGTACTTC
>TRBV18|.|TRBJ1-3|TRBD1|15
CASSPAAGGGNTIYF
TGTGCCAGCTCACCAGCGGCAGGGGGAGGAAACACCATATATTTT
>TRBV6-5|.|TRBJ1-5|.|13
CASSYRGGQPQHF
TGTGCCAGCAGTTATCGGGGGGGGCAGCCCCAGCATTTT
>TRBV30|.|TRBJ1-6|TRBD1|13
CAWSGQGPSPLHF
TGTGCCTGGTCGGGACAGGGACCTTCACCCCTCCACTTT
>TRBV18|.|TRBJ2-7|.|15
CASSLLLAQSYEQYF
TGTGCCAGCTCACTTCTACTAGCCCAGTCCTACGAGCAGTACTTC
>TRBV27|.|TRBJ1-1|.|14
CASSVQGGWAEAFF
TGTGCCAGCAGCGTTCAGGGTGGATGGGCTGAAGCTTTCTTT
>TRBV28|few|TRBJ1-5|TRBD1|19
CASSLDVFRRQGFGQPQHF
TGTGCCAGCAGTTTAGACGTGTTTCGGAGACAGGGGTTCGGGCAGCCCCAGCATTTT
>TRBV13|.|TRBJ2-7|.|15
CASSLSAGSSYEQYF
TGTGCCAGCAGCTTGTCAGCGGGTAGCTCCTACGAGCAGTACTTC
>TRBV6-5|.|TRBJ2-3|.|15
CASSYSGGAADTQYF
TGTGCCAGCAGTTACTCGGGCGGGGCAGCAGATACGCAGTATTTT
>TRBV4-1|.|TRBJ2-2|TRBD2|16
CATLDRAGGNTGELFF
TGCGCCACCCTTGATCGAGCGGGAGGGAACACCGGGGAGCTGTTTTTT
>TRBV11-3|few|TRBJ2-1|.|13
CASSRDLAREQFF
TGTGCCAGCAGCCGAGATCTAGCGAGGGAGCAGTTCTTC
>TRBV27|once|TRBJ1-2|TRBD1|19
CASSFGTGGSTAWGYGYTF
TGTGCCAGCAGTTTTGGGACAGGGGGATCCACCGCCTGGGGCTATGGCTACACCTTC
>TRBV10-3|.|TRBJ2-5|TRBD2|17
CAISETTSGGARETQYF
TGTGCCATCAGTGAGACCACTAGCGGGGGGGCTCGAGAGACCCAGTACTTC
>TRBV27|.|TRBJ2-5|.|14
CASSLSGGARTQYF
TGTGCCAGCAGTTTATCAGGGGGGGCGCGGACCCAGTACTTC
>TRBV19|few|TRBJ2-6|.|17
CASSNQGGSSGANVLTF
TGTGCCAGTAGTAACCAGGGTGGAAGTTCTGGGGCCAACGTCCTGACTTTC
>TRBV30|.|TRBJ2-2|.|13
CAWSITQSGELFF
TGTGCCTGGAGTATTACACAATCCGGGGAGCTGTTTTTT
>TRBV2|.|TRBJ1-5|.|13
CASTPEEGQPQHF
TGTGCCAGCACCCCGGAGGAGGGGCAGCCCCAGCATTTT
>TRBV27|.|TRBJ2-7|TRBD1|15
CASSLGTAPTGEQYF
TGTGCCAGCAGTTTAGGGACAGCACCCACGGGAGAGCAGTACTTC
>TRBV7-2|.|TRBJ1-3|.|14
CASSLARSGNTIYF
TGTGCCAGCAGCTTAGCGCGGTCAGGAAACACCATATATTTT
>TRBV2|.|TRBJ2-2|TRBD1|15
CASRVQGPYTGELFF
TGTGCCAGCAGAGTACAGGGGCCCTATACCGGGGAGCTGTTTTTT
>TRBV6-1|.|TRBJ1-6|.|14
CASSDRRVSSPLHF
TGTGCCAGCAGTGACAGGAGGGTTAGTTCACCCCTCCACTTT
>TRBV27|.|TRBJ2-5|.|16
CASSLGQGVGLKTQYF
TGTGCCAGCAGTTTAGGGCAGGGTGTGGGGTTAAAGACCCAGTACTTC